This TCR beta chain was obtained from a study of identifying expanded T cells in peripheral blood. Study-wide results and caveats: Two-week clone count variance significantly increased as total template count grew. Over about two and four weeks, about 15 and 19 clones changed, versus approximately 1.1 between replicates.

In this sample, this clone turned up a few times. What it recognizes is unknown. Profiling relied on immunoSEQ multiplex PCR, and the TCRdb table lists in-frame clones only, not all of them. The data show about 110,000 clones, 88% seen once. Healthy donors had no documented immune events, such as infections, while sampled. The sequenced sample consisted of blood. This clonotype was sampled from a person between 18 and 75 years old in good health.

CDR3 DNA: TGCGCCAGCAGCTTGGCGGGGGGCGGTGGAAACACCATATATTTT. This codes for CASSLAGGGGNTIYF. This sequence joins TRBV5-1 and TRBJ1-3, with a possible D match to TRBD1 (6 bases). Trimming removed 0 bases from V and 3 bases from J, with 10 bases in between. CDR1 is SGHRS, CDR2 YFSETQ, per germline. The CDR3 covers 15 residues.